This entry describes one T cell receptor (beta chain). The antigen is undetermined. The data originate from a study of CD4+ T cells in melanoma. Broader study findings: Neoantigen-specific CD4+ T cells in melanoma reportedly had diverse differentiation states. A reported correlation linked neoantigen-specific CD4+ T cells to CD8+, macrophage and B cell function.

Sequenced by immunoSEQ multiplex PCR; TCRdb stores in-frame clones only, minus some. The sample includes around 110,000 clones, about 90% of them seen just once. V was trimmed by 5 bases and J by 3 bases, leaving 8 bases between them. The CDR3 runs to 12 residues. Germline CDR1 is MNHEY and CDR2 is SMNVEV (reference sequence). The source material was peripheral blood. The clonotype was recovered from a human donor with melanoma. This chain uses TRBV27 with TRBJ2-7; possibly TRBD1 or TRBD2 for D (5 bases each). CDR3 DNA sequence: TGTGCCAGCAGTGGGGACGGCTACGAGCAGTACTTC. This codes for CASSGDGYEQYF.